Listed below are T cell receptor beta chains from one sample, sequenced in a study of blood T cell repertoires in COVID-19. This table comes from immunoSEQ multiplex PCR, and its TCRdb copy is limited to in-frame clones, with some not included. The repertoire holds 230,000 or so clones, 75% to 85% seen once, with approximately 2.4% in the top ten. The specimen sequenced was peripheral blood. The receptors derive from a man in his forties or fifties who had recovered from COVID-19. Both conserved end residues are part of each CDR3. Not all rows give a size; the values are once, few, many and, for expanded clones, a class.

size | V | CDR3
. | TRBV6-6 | CASNRQGSSADTQYF
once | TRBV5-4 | CASSLAGLRPVDSTGELFF
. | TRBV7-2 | CASSSSGTGDADTQYF
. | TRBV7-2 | CASSLEGQTNEKLFF
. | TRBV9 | CASTTGANVLTF
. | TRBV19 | CASSIYLGQGGTGELFF
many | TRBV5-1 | CASSLERTGELFF
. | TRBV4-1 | CASSQRVAGGPDTQYF
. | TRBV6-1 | CASSEVDWNTEAFF
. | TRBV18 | CASSPPHIGQGNEKLFF
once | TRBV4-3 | CASSPYAGQPSPLHF
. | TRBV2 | CASSPHLMGQGAYEQYF
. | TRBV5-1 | CASSLAPPGQGWYEQYF
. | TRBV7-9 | CASSPVGAYAKNIQYF